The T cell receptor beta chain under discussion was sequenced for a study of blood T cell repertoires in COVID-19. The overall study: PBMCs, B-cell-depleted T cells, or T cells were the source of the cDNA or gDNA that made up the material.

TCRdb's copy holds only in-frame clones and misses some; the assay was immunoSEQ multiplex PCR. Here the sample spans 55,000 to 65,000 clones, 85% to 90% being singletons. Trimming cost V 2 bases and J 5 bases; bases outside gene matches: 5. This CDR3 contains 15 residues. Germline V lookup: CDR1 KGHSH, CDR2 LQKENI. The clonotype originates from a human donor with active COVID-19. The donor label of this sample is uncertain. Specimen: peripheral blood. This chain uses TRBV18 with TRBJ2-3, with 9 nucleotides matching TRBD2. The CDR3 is CASSPSSGNLDTQYF. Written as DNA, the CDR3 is TGTGCCAGCTCACCATCTAGCGGGAATTTAGATACGCAGTATTTT.